This T cell receptor (beta chain) was retrieved from a study of T cell responses to AZD1222 COVID-19 vaccine. Turning to the study itself: Analyses pooled second doses at about 4 or about 12 weeks.

Study-level findings and limits: Elevations in Spike-specific TCR breadth and depth followed administration of two AZD1222 doses.

About this clone itself: What it binds is not known.

V was pared by 7 bases and J by 0 bases, with 3 bases of the junction left unmatched. This CDR3 has 14 residues. In germline, CDR1 is MDHEN, CDR2 SYDVKM. Assay: immunoSEQ multiplex PCR; the TCRdb copy retains only in-frame clones and omits some. Here the sample spans 80,000 to 95,000 clones, just under 90% being singletons. The origin of this receptor is an adult in good health. The sample in question was peripheral blood, obtained on day 0 of AZD1222 vaccination. The rearrangement uses TRBV28 and TRBJ2-3; 8 bases fit TRBD2. The CDR3 sequence is CASKRGGSTDTQYF. CDR3 nucleotides: TGTGCCAGCAAACGGGGGGGGAGCACAGATACGCAGTATTTT.